The TCR beta chain described here comes from a study of spatial heterogeneity in lung cancer. Turning to the study itself: Compared with alpha-chain sequences, beta-chain sequences were consistently detected in greater numbers.

TCRdb recomputed calls from the 5' RACE reads with MiXCR, one row per CDR3 protein. The top ten hold around two fifths of the sample, which has 35,000 to 55,000 distinct CDR3 sequences, 6% to 7.5% seen once. Time point specified: sample taken at primary tumor resection. The authors sequenced whole RNA from tumor, nontumor lung or frozen PBMC without sorting. Patients with untreated early-stage non-small cell lung cancer, numbering approximately 79, were the donors. The sample consisted of PBMCs, taken at surgery. The source is a female donor with early-stage non-small cell lung cancer.

The CDR3 here is CASRPIRTSKNQPQHF. The DNA for the CDR3 is TGTGCCAGCAGACCCATTAGGACAAGTAAAAATCAGCCCCAGCATTTT. The V gene is TRBV28, the J gene TRBJ1-5, with a tentative D call TRBD1 (5 bases). Germline CDR1 MDHEN, CDR2 SYDVKM. The CDR3 is 16 residues long. V was pared by 6 bases and J by 4 bases, with 19 bases between. Full variable domain (remainder filled in from reference TRBV28 and TRBJ1-5): DVKVTQSSRYLVKRTGEKVFLECVQDMDHENMFWYRQDPGLGLRLIYFSYDVKMKEKGDIPEGYSVSREKKERFSLILESASTNQTSMYLCASRPIRTSKNQPQHFGDGTRLSIL.